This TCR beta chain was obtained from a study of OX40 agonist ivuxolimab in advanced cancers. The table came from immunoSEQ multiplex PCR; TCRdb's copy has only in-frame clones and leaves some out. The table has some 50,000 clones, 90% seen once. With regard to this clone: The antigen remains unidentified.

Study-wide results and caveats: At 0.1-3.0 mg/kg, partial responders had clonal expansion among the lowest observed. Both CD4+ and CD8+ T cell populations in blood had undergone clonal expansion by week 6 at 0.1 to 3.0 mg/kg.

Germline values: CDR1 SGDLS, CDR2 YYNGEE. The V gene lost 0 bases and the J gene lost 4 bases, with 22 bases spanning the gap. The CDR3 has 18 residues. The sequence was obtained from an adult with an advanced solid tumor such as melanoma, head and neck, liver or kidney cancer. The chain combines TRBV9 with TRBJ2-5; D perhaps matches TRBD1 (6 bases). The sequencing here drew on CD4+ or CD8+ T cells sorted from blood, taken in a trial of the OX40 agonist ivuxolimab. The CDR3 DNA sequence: TGTGCCAGCAGCGTAGCCCCCCAGGGCAGGGGAGTGGGAGAGACCCAGTACTTC. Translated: CASSVAPQGRGVGETQYF.